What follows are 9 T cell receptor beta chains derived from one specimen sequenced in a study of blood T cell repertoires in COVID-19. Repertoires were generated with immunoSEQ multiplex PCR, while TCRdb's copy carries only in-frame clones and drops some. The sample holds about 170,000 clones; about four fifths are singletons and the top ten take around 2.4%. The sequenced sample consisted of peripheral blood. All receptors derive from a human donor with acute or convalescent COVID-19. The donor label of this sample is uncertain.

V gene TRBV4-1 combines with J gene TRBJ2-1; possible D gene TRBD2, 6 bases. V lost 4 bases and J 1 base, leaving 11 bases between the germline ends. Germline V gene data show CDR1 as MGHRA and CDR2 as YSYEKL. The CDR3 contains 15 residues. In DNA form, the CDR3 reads TGCGCCAGCAGCCCGGGACTTATATCCTACAATGAGCAGTTCTTC. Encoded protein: CASSPGLISYNEQFF.

CDR3 protein: CASGARVPPYNEQFF. The CDR3 coding sequence is TGCGCCAGCGGAGCCCGGGTTCCTCCCTACAATGAGCAGTTCTTC. V is TRBV5-1 and J is TRBJ2-1; D is ambiguous. The CDR3 length is 15 residues. Germline loops: CDR1 SGHRS, CDR2 YFSETQ. V was clipped by 7 bases and J by 2 bases, with 16 bases between them.

The CDR3 region has the DNA TGTGCCAGCTCACCACTCCTTTCCGGGACAGGTCGCCCAGAGCAGTACTTC. Its protein product is CASSPLLSGTGRPEQYF. This chain links TRBV18 with TRBJ2-7, with 8 bases matching TRBD1. The CDR3 is 17 residues long. Germline lookup yields CDR1 KGHSH and CDR2 LQKENI. After removal of 1 base from V and 7 bases from J, the junction contained 15 bases not matched to a gene.

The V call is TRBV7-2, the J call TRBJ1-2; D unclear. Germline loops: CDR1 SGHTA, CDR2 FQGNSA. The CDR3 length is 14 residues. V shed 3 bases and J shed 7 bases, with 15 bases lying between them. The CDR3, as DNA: TGTGCCAGCAGCTTCGGCGGCTCTGAGAGTGGCTACACCTTC. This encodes CASSFGGSESGYTF. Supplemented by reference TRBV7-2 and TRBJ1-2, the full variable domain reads GAGVSQSPSNKVTEKGKDVELRCDPISGHTALYWYRQSLGQGLEFLIYFQGNSAPDKSGLPSDRFSAERTGGSVSTLTIQRTQQEDSAVYLCASSFGGSESGYTFGSGTRLTVV.

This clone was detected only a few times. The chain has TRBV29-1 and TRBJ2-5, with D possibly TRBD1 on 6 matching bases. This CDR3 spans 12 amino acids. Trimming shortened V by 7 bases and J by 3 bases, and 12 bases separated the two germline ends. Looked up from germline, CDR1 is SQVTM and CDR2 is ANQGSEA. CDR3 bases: TGCAGCGGGAAAAAGGGGGAAGAGACCCAGTACTTC. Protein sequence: CSGKKGEETQYF.

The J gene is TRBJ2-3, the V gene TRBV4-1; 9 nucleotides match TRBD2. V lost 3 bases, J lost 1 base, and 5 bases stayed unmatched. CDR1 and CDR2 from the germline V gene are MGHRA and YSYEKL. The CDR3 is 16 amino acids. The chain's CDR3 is CASSHGLARGTDTQYF. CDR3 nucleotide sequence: TGCGCCAGCAGCCACGGACTAGCGCGGGGCACAGATACGCAGTATTTT.

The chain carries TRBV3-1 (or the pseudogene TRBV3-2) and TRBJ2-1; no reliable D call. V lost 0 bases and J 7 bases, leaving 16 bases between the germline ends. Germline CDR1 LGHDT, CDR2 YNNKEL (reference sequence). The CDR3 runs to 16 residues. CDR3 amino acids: CASSQDISATGNEQFF. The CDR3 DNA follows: TGTGCCAGCAGCCAAGACATATCCGCTACTGGTAATGAGCAGTTCTTC.

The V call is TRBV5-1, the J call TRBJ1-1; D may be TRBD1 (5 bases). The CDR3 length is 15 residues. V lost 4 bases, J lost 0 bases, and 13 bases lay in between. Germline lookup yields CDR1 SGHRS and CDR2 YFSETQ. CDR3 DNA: TGCGCCAGCAGCCCCTTTACAGGCGTGAACACTGAAGCTTTCTTT. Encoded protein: CASSPFTGVNTEAFF. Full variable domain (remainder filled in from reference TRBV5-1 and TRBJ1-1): KAGVTQTPRYLIKTRGQQVTLSCSPISGHRSVSWYQQTPGQGLQFLFEYFSETQRNKGNFPGRFSGRQFSNSRSEMNVSTLELGDSALYLCASSPFTGVNTEAFFGQGTRLTVV.

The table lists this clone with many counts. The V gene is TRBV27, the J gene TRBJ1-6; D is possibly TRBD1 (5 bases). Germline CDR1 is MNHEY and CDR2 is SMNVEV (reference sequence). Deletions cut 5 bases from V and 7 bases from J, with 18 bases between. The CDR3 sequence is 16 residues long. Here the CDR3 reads CASSPRRGGRNSPLHF. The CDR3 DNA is TGTGCCAGCAGTCCCCGCCGGGGGGGAAGGAATTCACCCCTCCACTTT.